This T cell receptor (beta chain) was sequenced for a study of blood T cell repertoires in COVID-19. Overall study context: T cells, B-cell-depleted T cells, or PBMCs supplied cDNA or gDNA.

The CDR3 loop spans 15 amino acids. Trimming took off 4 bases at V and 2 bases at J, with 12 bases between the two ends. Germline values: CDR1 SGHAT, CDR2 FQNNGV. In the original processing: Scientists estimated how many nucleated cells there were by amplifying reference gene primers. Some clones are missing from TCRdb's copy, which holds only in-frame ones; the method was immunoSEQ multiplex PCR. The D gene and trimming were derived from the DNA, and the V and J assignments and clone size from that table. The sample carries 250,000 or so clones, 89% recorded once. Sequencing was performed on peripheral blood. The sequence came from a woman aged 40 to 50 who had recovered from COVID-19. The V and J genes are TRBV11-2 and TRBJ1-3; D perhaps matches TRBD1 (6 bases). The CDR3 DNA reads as TGTGCCAGCAGCTCTCTCAGGGGCCCTGGAAACACCATATATTTT. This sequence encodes CASSSLRGPGNTIYF.